The next 30 T cell receptor beta chains were all read from a single sample in a study of graft-versus-host responses after intestinal transplantation. No antigen has been assigned to these receptors. TCRdb keeps only in-frame clones here, not all; method: immunoSEQ multiplex PCR. The sample contains approximately 110,000 clones, 85% to 95% of which appear only once. Sequencing used unstimulated CD8+ T cells sorted from spleen or lymph node cells, obtained before transplant. The origin of the receptors is a human donor who was the organ donor for an intestinal transplant.

The chain recombines TRBV4-2 with TRBJ2-7, with 9 bases lining up with TRBD1. Germline V gives CDR1 LGHNA, CDR2 YNFKEQ. The CDR3 consists of 12 residues. J lost 5 bases, V lost 4 bases, and 0 bases had no gene match. CDR3: CASSRTGDEQYF. The CDR3 DNA follows: TGTGCCAGCAGCCGGACAGGGGACGAGCAGTACTTC.

The J gene is TRBJ2-1, the V gene TRBV19, with TRBD2 matching over 7 bases. The CDR3 sequence is 16 residues long. Germline CDR1 is LNHDA and CDR2 is SQIVND (reference sequence). Unmatched junction bases numbered 9, after V lost 1 base and J lost 6 bases. The CDR3 spells CASSIGWRETINEQFF. CDR3 sequence (DNA): TGTGCCAGTAGTATAGGCTGGCGGGAGACTATCAATGAGCAGTTCTTC.

There are a few counts of this clone. The rearrangement joins TRBV6-1 to TRBJ2-2; 10 bases align to TRBD1. Germline CDR1 MNHNS, CDR2 SASEGT. The V segment lost 3 bases and the J segment 7 bases; nucleotides outside the gene matches: 8. The CDR3 sequence is 16 residues long. This CDR3 is CASSDPPGQGIGELFF. As DNA, the CDR3 is TGTGCCAGCAGTGACCCGCCGGGACAGGGGATCGGGGAGCTGTTTTTT.

The chain couples TRBV5-1 to TRBJ2-3, with 8 bases lining up with TRBD2. The CDR3 covers 18 residues. With 2 bases clipped from V and 5 bases from J, the junction kept 16 bases outside the gene matches. Germline assignment: CDR1 SGHRS and CDR2 YFSETQ. CDR3 residues: CASSLMGRTGGQGDTQYF. DNA of the CDR3: TGCGCCAGCAGCTTAATGGGACGGACGGGAGGGCAGGGAGATACGCAGTATTTT.

V usage is TRBV11-2 and J usage is TRBJ1-5, with D unclear. The germline gives CDR1 SGHAT, CDR2 FQNNGV. The CDR3 extends over 15 amino acids. Trimming left V 0 bases short and J 0 bases short, with 6 bases between. DNA for the CDR3: TGTGCCAGCAGCTTAGAATACGGTAGCAATCAGCCCCAGCATTTT. Translation: CASSLEYGSNQPQHF.

This clone was detected only once. This chain uses TRBV23-1 with TRBJ2-1, with TRBD2 identical over 7 bases. TRBV23-1 is marked as an open reading frame, function uncertain. This CDR3 spans 14 amino acids. Trimming at V came to 10 bases and at J to 4 bases, leaving 10 bases not matched to a gene. CDR3 sequence: CAKGRGGAYNEQFF. In nucleotides, the CDR3 is TGCGCCAAAGGGCGGGGAGGGGCTTACAATGAGCAGTTCTTC.

The rearrangement joins TRBV4-3 to TRBJ2-1, with 13 bases aligning to TRBD2. The germline CDR1 and CDR2 sequences are LGHNA and YSLEER. V was pared by 0 bases and J by 4 bases, with 12 bases of the junction left unmatched. The CDR3 runs 20 residues. CDR3 region: CASSQEGTTSGRSWYNEQFF. CDR3 sequence (DNA): TGCGCCAGCAGCCAAGAAGGAACGACTAGCGGGAGGAGTTGGTACAATGAGCAGTTCTTC.

The rearrangement links TRBV4-2 to TRBJ2-1, with TRBD2 matching over 13 bases. This CDR3 region has 15 residues. Germline V CDR1 and CDR2: LGHNA, YNFKEQ. After removal of 10 bases from V and 7 bases from J, the junction contained 10 bases not matched to a gene. CDR3 loop: CATKHGTSGINEQFF. CDR3 nucleotides: TGTGCCACCAAGCATGGGACTAGCGGGATTAATGAGCAGTTCTTC.

V gene TRBV4-1 combines with J gene TRBJ2-3; D gene ambiguous. Per the germline V gene, CDR1 is MGHRA and CDR2 is YSYEKL. The CDR3 has 15 amino acids. Trimming shortened V by 2 bases and J by 0 bases, and 9 bases separated the two germline ends. CDR3 in DNA: TGCGCCAGCAGCCAATCCAGGAGTAGCACAGATACGCAGTATTTT. This gives the protein CASSQSRSSTDTQYF.

This chain joins TRBV19 and TRBJ2-3, with 9 bases matching TRBD1. CDR3 length equals 16 residues. Germline loops: CDR1 LNHDA, CDR2 SQIVND (reference sequence). Unmatched junction bases numbered 12, after V lost 7 bases and J lost 4 bases. CDR3 sequence reads: CASTSRDRDEADTQYF. For the CDR3, the DNA is TGTGCCAGTACCTCCCGGGACAGGGACGAGGCAGATACGCAGTATTTT. The full variable domain, with the rest looked up from reference TRBV19 and TRBJ2-3, is DGGITQSPKYLFRKEGQNVTLSCEQNLNHDAMYWYRQDPGQGLRLIYYSQIVNDFQKGDIAEGYSVSREKKESFPLTVTSAQKNPTAFYLCASTSRDRDEADTQYFGPGTRLTVL.

The chain has TRBV7-6 and TRBJ2-3, with D possibly TRBD2 on 6 matching bases. The CDR3 sequence is 15 residues long. CDR1 and CDR2 (germline): SGHVS, FNYEAQ. V was trimmed by 5 bases and J by 2 bases, leaving 14 bases between them. The CDR3 region is CASSPGGGVTDTQYF. CDR3 DNA sequence: TGTGCCAGCAGCCCCGGCGGCGGGGTCACAGATACGCAGTATTTT.

The chain employs TRBV7-9 and TRBJ2-2, with TRBD2 identical over 10 bases. CDR3 length: 16 amino acids. Germline V lookup: CDR1 SEHNR, CDR2 FQNEAQ (reference sequence). V shed 3 bases, J shed 4 bases, and the junction held 5 bases outside the gene matches. For the CDR3, the DNA is TGTGCCAGCAGCTTCCCTAGCGGGAGCGTCACCGGGGAGCTGTTTTTT. Protein product: CASSFPSGSVTGELFF.

The rearrangement links TRBV6-1 to TRBJ2-5; weak D call: TRBD2 (6 bases). The J call may be wrong; the DNA end is better matched by TRBJ2-7. The CDR3 has 16 amino acids. Per the germline V gene, CDR1 is MNHNS and CDR2 is SASEGT. This CDR3 is CASSEPAGQLSYEQYF. DNA of the CDR3: TGTGCCAGCAGTGAACCGGCGGGGCAACTCTCCTACGAGCAGTACTTC.

This sequence joins TRBV6-1 and TRBJ2-3; a possible D gene is TRBD2 (6 bases). This CDR3 comprises 15 residues. The V gene lost 3 bases and the J gene lost 3 bases, with 13 bases spanning the gap. Germline assignment: CDR1 MNHNS and CDR2 SASEGT. CDR3 sequence reads: CASSDLAGKTDTQYF. CDR3 in DNA: TGTGCCAGCAGTGATCTGGCGGGAAAGACAGATACGCAGTATTTT.

This clone occurred once. The rearrangement uses TRBV18 and TRBJ2-1; 9 nucleotides match TRBD2. The germline V gene encodes CDR1 KGHSH and CDR2 LQKENI. With V trimmed by 0 bases and J by 6 bases, 6 bases remained unmatched. The CDR3 sequence is 16 residues long. The CDR3 bases are TGTGCCAGCTCACCACCGAAGTCTAGCGGGGCCAATGAGCAGTTCTTC. Translating gives CASSPPKSSGANEQFF. The variable domain in full, with the rest retrieved from reference TRBV18 and TRBJ2-1, is NAGVMQNPRHLVRRRGQEARLRCSPMKGHSHVYWYRQLPEEGLKFMVYLQKENIIDESGMPKERFSAEFPKEGPSILRIQQVVRGDSAAYFCASSPPKSSGANEQFFGPGTRLTVL.

As regards this clone: Germline and junction disagree at one end, which may indicate a read error. The rearrangement joins TRBV5-5 to TRBJ2-6, with D possibly matching TRBD1 (5 bases). The germline V gene has CDR1 SGHKS and CDR2 YYEKEE (reference sequence). The CDR3 covers 14 residues. CDR3 protein: CASSLGGGANALTF. The CDR3 nucleotides are TGTGCCAGCAGCTTGGGAGGTGGGGCCAACGCCCTGACTTTC.

The V call is TRBV2, the J call TRBJ2-7; tentatively, D is TRBD1 (6 bases). This CDR3 has 14 residues. The V gene lost 3 bases and the J gene lost 3 bases, with 12 bases spanning the gap. The germline V gene has CDR1 SNHLY and CDR2 FYNNEI. In DNA, the CDR3 is TGTGCCAGCAGTGAGGCAGGGGTTGACTACGAGCAGTACTTC. As protein: CASSEAGVDYEQYF.

J is TRBJ1-2 and V is TRBV28; D gene ambiguous. CDR3 length: 14 residues. Trimming shortened V by 8 bases and J by 4 bases, and 17 bases separated the two germline ends. Per germline, CDR1 MDHEN and CDR2 SYDVKM. CDR3 sequence: CASGTYIWGYGYTF. The CDR3 DNA reads as TGTGCCAGCGGTACCTATATTTGGGGCTATGGCTACACCTTC.

This chain connects TRBV7-2 to TRBJ2-4, with TRBD2 matching over 8 bases. The CDR3 consists of 16 residues. Germline values: CDR1 SGHTA, CDR2 FQGNSA. V was clipped by 1 base and J by 2 bases; unmatched bases: 4. CDR3 sequence (DNA): TGTGCCAGCAGCTTAGACGGGAGGGAGACCAAAAACATTCAGTACTTC. Translating it yields CASSLDGRETKNIQYF.

CDR3 in amino acids: CASSLDGKQYF. As DNA, the CDR3 is TGTGCCAGCAGCTTGGACGGGAAGCAGTATTTT. V gene TRBV5-6 combines with J gene TRBJ2-3; tentatively, D is TRBD2 (5 bases). The germline CDR1 and CDR2 sequences are SGHDT and YYEEEE. The CDR3 extends over 11 amino acids. Trimming took off 0 bases at V and 11 bases at J, with 7 bases between the two ends.

V and J are TRBV9 and TRBJ2-6, with D perhaps TRBD1 (5 bases). This CDR3 is 16 amino acids long. CDR1 is SGDLS and CDR2 is YYNGEE in the germline V gene. The V end was cut by 2 bases, the J end by 4 bases, with 13 bases between. The chain's CDR3 is CASSVIRGFGANVLTF. Here the CDR3 DNA reads TGTGCCAGCAGCGTGATAAGGGGATTCGGGGCCAACGTCCTGACTTTC. The whole variable domain, remainder taken from reference TRBV9 and TRBJ2-6, is DSGVTQTPKHLITATGQRVTLRCSPRSGDLSVYWYQQSLDQGLQFLIQYYNGEERAKGNILERFSAQQFPDLHSELNLSSLELGDSALYFCASSVIRGFGANVLTFGAGSRLTVL.

This clone was detected a few times. The V gene is TRBV6-6, the J gene TRBJ2-7; 11 bases map to TRBD2. Per germline, CDR1 MNHNY and CDR2 SVGAGI (reference sequence). The CDR3 has 14 amino acids. With V trimmed by 6 bases and J by 3 bases, 4 bases remained unmatched. CDR3 in amino acids: CASRETSGNYEQYF. The DNA for the CDR3 is TGTGCCAGCAGGGAGACTAGCGGGAACTACGAGCAGTACTTC.

The chain has TRBV30 and TRBJ1-3; D gene unclear. V lost 4 bases to trimming and J lost 5 bases, with 9 bases between them. The V gene's germline CDR1 is GTSNPN and CDR2 SVGIG (reference sequence). The CDR3 is made up of 12 amino acids. Here the CDR3 reads CAWTDGRNTIYF. CDR3 nucleotides: TGTGCCTGGACAGACGGAAGAAACACCATATATTTT.

This clone was seen more than once but under ten times. The chain couples TRBV5-4 to TRBJ2-7; D may be TRBD2 (5 bases). Germline CDR1 SGHNT, CDR2 YYREEE (reference sequence). Trimming took off 4 bases at V and 5 bases at J, with 7 bases between the two ends. The CDR3 consists of 11 residues. The CDR3: CASSLGNEQYF. The CDR3 DNA follows: TGTGCCAGCAGCCTCGGGAACGAGCAGTACTTC.

The chain links TRBV5-6 to TRBJ2-7; no clear D. The CDR3 runs to 12 residues. Per germline, CDR1 SGHDT and CDR2 YYEEEE. Trimming left V 2 bases short and J 0 bases short, with 3 bases between. DNA of the CDR3: TGTGCCAGCAGCTTTCTCTCCTACGAGCAGTACTTC. This codes for CASSFLSYEQYF.

The gene calls are TRBV28 and TRBJ2-1, with D tentatively TRBD2 (5 bases). Trimming took 3 bases from V and 1 from J, leaving 10 bases between them. CDR3 size: 15 residues. Germline V gene data show CDR1 as MDHEN and CDR2 as SYDVKM. As DNA, the CDR3 is TGTGCCAGCAGTTTGCTAGCATCGTCCTACAATGAGCAGTTCTTC. Protein product: CASSLLASSYNEQFF.

The chain couples TRBV27 to TRBJ1-1; TRBD1 agrees at 10 bases. The CDR3 has 21 residues. Germline CDR1 MNHEY, CDR2 SMNVEV (reference sequence). V lost 1 base to trimming and J lost 0 bases; unmatched junction nucleotides: 17. The CDR3 reads CASSLYGTGERMIIMNTEAFF. The CDR3 bases are TGTGCCAGCAGTTTATATGGGACAGGGGAAAGAATGATCATCATGAACACTGAAGCTTTCTTT.

The chain is built from TRBV11-3 and TRBJ2-3, with no clear D. V gave up 5 bases and J gave up 6 bases, with 9 bases separating them. Germline V gives CDR1 SGHNT, CDR2 YENEEA. The CDR3 is 12 amino acids. The CDR3 bases are TGTGCCAGCAGCCCTCCGGGTGATACGCAGTATTTT. The encoded protein is CASSPPGDTQYF.

The chain links TRBV19 to TRBJ1-1; 10 positions match TRBD1. There are 12 residues in the CDR3. From germline, CDR1 is LNHDA and CDR2 SQIVND (reference sequence). With 9 bases clipped from V and 5 bases from J, the junction kept 3 bases outside the gene matches. CDR3 bases: TGTGCCAGCGGGGACAGGGGTACTGAAGCTTTCTTT. Protein sequence: CASGDRGTEAFF.

The rearrangement links TRBV9 to TRBJ1-2, with D unresolved. Germline CDR1 is SGDLS and CDR2 is YYNGEE. CDR3 length equals 15 residues. The V end lost 0 bases, the J end lost 0 bases, and 9 bases lay between the germline ends. The CDR3 DNA reads TGTGCCAGCAGCGTAGAATCAGGCTCTAACTATGGCTACACCTTC. Encoded protein: CASSVESGSNYGYTF.